This TCR beta chain was documented in a study of cytomegalovirus exposure and HLA in healthy donors. The CDR3 loop spans 15 amino acids. Looked up from germline, CDR1 is MNHEY and CDR2 is SMNVEV (reference sequence). Trimming removed 5 bases from V and 2 bases from J, with 12 bases in between. PCR employed 60 Vbeta and 13 Jbeta primers. Assay: immunoSEQ multiplex PCR; the TCRdb copy retains only in-frame clones and omits some. With approximately 38,000 clones in the sample, the ten largest clones hold approximately 8.4%. The receptor's source is a man aged 40-50 years in good health and CMV-seropositive. This chain links TRBV27 with TRBJ2-2; D call uncertain. The sequenced material came from PBMCs. The CDR3 loop reads CASSPSVSNTGELFF. CDR3 coding DNA: TGTGCCAGCAGTCCGTCGGTTTCTAACACCGGGGAGCTGTTTTTT.